The rows below give T cell receptor beta chains drawn from one sample of a study of blood T cells in healthy people across ages. Using its own MiXCR run on the 5' RACE reads, TCRdb lists one record per CDR3 protein. This sample has about 1.5 million distinct CDR3 sequences; approximately 42% occur once, and the top ten carry about 4%. The sequenced material came from blood. Receptors were obtained from a woman younger than 30 in good health. The CDR3 runs from the conserved cysteine through the conserved F or W. The order of the fields is D gene, clone size, V gene, J gene, CDR3 length, CDR3 protein, CDR3 DNA. A D gene is named only where the DNA matches it firmly. For some rows the clone size is stated as once, few or many, or as a class when expanded; others skip it.

-	few	TRBV20-1	TRBJ2-1	18	CSARDAGTGATVYNEQFF	TGCAGTGCTAGAGATGCAGGGACTGGGGCTACGGTCTACAATGAGCAGTTCTTC
-	-	TRBV20-1	TRBJ2-3	13	CSARKEITDTQYF	TGCAGTGCTAGAAAGGAAATAACAGATACGCAGTATTTT
-	-	TRBV5-1	TRBJ2-7	14	CASSLGAGPEEQYF	TGCGCCAGCAGCTTGGGGGCAGGCCCGGAGGAGCAGTACTTC
-	few	TRBV6-5	TRBJ2-7	15	CASSPPRAGSYEQYF	TGTGCCAGCAGTCCCCCCCGGGCAGGGTCCTACGAGCAGTACTTC
-	few	TRBV29-1	TRBJ2-5	15	CSVEENRARRETQYF	TGCAGCGTTGAGGAGAACAGGGCAAGGCGAGAGACCCAGTACTTC
-	-	TRBV28	TRBJ2-2	15	CASSYSREGVGELFF	TGTGCCAGCAGTTATAGCCGAGAAGGGGTCGGGGAGCTGTTTTTT
-	-	TRBV6-5	TRBJ2-7	14	CASGLQGYANEQYF	TGTGCCAGCGGACTACAGGGTTACGCTAACGAGCAGTACTTC
TRBD2	-	TRBV9	TRBJ2-5	15	CASSARGGAVETQYF	TGTGCCAGCAGCGCCCGCGGGGGGGCCGTAGAGACCCAGTACTTC
-	-	TRBV9	TRBJ2-2	15	CASSVLGANTGELFF	TGTGCCAGCAGCGTACTTGGAGCGAACACCGGGGAGCTGTTTTTT
TRBD1	-	TRBV5-5	TRBJ2-1	13	CASCYRGVDEQFF	TGTGCCAGCTGCTACAGGGGGGTCGATGAGCAGTTCTTC
-	many	TRBV15	TRBJ2-1	13	CATSFVGGSEQFF	TGTGCCACCAGCTTCGTGGGGGGCAGTGAGCAGTTCTTC